The rows below give T cell receptor beta chains drawn from one sample of a study of shared clonotypes between healthy human individuals. The data were produced by immunoSEQ multiplex PCR, yet TCRdb's version contains in-frame clones alone and is incomplete. The repertoire holds 2,500,000 or so clones, with roughly 93% as singletons. The sequenced material came from naive CD4+ T cells from PBMCs. These receptors came from a man between 18 and 29 years old in good health. Some clones in this sample may be carry-over from other donors' samples. CDR3s include the opening cysteine and the closing phenylalanine or tryptophan. The listing skips clone size in some rows; elsewhere it reads once, few, many or a size class.

clone size: -; V gene: TRBV7-8; J gene: TRBJ2-7; CDR3 protein: CASSLVRLSEQYF
clone size: -; V gene: TRBV11-2; J gene: TRBJ1-2; CDR3 protein: CASSLVALTDYGYTF
clone size: -; V gene: TRBV28; J gene: TRBJ2-5; CDR3 protein: CASSLRGFRETQYF
clone size: once; V gene: TRBV9; J gene: TRBJ2-2; CDR3 protein: CASSPRTGGTTGELFF
clone size: -; V gene: TRBV9; J gene: TRBJ2-7; CDR3 protein: CASSVEPSGSHEQYF
clone size: -; V gene: TRBV29-1; J gene: TRBJ2-2; CDR3 protein: CSVGRGYTGELFF
clone size: -; V gene: TRBV13; J gene: TRBJ2-7; CDR3 protein: CASSPGLAGDTYEQYF
clone size: -; V gene: TRBV25-1; J gene: TRBJ1-6; CDR3 protein: CASSAGRGDSPLHF
clone size: -; V gene: TRBV7-9; J gene: TRBJ1-3; CDR3 protein: CASSLSGNTIYF
clone size: -; V gene: TRBV30; J gene: TRBJ1-6; CDR3 protein: CAWSIGFPYNSPLHF
clone size: once; V gene: TRBV28; J gene: TRBJ2-5; CDR3 protein: CASSFRASSGGVETQYF
clone size: -; V gene: TRBV5-8; J gene: TRBJ1-2; CDR3 protein: CASSHPQGARGYTF
clone size: -; V gene: TRBV30; J gene: TRBJ1-1; CDR3 protein: CAGLSGTEAFF
clone size: once; V gene: TRBV7-2; J gene: TRBJ2-1; CDR3 protein: CASSLLAIGSPYNEQFF
clone size: -; V gene: TRBV6-5; J gene: TRBJ1-3; CDR3 protein: CASSPSLSGNTIYF
clone size: -; V gene: TRBV6-4; J gene: TRBJ1-1; CDR3 protein: CASSETGHTEAFF
clone size: -; V gene: TRBV7-3; J gene: TRBJ2-5; CDR3 protein: CASSLSGRGETQYF
clone size: -; V gene: TRBV5-1; J gene: TRBJ2-2; CDR3 protein: CASSPGQGSGELFF
clone size: -; V gene: TRBV2; J gene: TRBJ2-7; CDR3 protein: CASSVRGRGSYEQYF
clone size: -; V gene: TRBV5-8; J gene: TRBJ2-3; CDR3 protein: CASSPLALTDTQYF
clone size: -; V gene: TRBV6-1; J gene: TRBJ1-4; CDR3 protein: CASRAGAGEKLFF
clone size: -; V gene: TRBV5-5; J gene: TRBJ2-5; CDR3 protein: CASSRPQETQYF
clone size: few; V gene: TRBV5-1; J gene: TRBJ1-1; CDR3 protein: CASSASGTGSTEAFF
clone size: -; V gene: TRBV6-5; J gene: TRBJ1-2; CDR3 protein: CASSYLDRGDGYTF
clone size: -; V gene: TRBV4-2; J gene: TRBJ2-7; CDR3 protein: CASSLIRAYEQYF
clone size: -; V gene: TRBV15; J gene: TRBJ2-1; CDR3 protein: CATSRATTGGEQFF
clone size: -; V gene: TRBV5-1; J gene: TRBJ2-7; CDR3 protein: CASSLIPGSGEQYF
clone size: -; V gene: TRBV5-1; J gene: TRBJ2-2; CDR3 protein: CATTGTVNTGELFF
clone size: -; V gene: TRBV19; J gene: TRBJ2-1; CDR3 protein: CASTSGTSTYNEQFF
clone size: -; V gene: TRBV19; J gene: TRBJ2-7; CDR3 protein: CASRRTDSYEQYF
clone size: -; V gene: TRBV6-1; J gene: TRBJ1-4; CDR3 protein: CASREGSTGKLFF
clone size: -; V gene: TRBV5-1; J gene: TRBJ1-4; CDR3 protein: CASSAQGLWGEKLFF
clone size: -; V gene: TRBV5-1; J gene: TRBJ1-4; CDR3 protein: CASSLPGGEKLFF
clone size: -; V gene: TRBV7-3; J gene: TRBJ2-3; CDR3 protein: CASSPGTSSDTQYF
clone size: -; V gene: TRBV6-1; J gene: TRBJ1-5; CDR3 protein: CASSEWQLGKPQHF
clone size: -; V gene: TRBV28; J gene: TRBJ1-2; CDR3 protein: CASSLPNRGQGYGYTF
clone size: -; V gene: TRBV6-6; J gene: TRBJ1-4; CDR3 protein: CASAQGATNEKLFF
clone size: -; V gene: TRBV6-1; J gene: TRBJ1-2; CDR3 protein: CASSLQGDPYGYTF
clone size: few; V gene: TRBV7-9; J gene: TRBJ2-1; CDR3 protein: CASSRLGDEQFF
clone size: once; V gene: TRBV6-1; J gene: TRBJ1-4; CDR3 protein: CASSEGWTNEKLFF
clone size: -; V gene: TRBV29-1; J gene: TRBJ2-7; CDR3 protein: CSVVGGGDEQYF
clone size: -; V gene: TRBV28; J gene: TRBJ1-5; CDR3 protein: CASSPAGQPQHF
clone size: -; V gene: TRBV19; J gene: TRBJ2-1; CDR3 protein: CASRLSGINNEQFF
clone size: -; V gene: TRBV7-9; J gene: TRBJ1-1; CDR3 protein: CASKNGPEAFF
clone size: -; V gene: TRBV30; J gene: TRBJ2-1; CDR3 protein: CAWREDIYNEQFF
clone size: -; V gene: TRBV7-9; J gene: TRBJ2-3; CDR3 protein: CASSLGPTDTQYF